A single sample gave rise to the 30 T cell receptor beta chains below, sequenced in a study of blood T cell repertoires in COVID-19. Using immunoSEQ multiplex PCR, the repertoire was profiled, and TCRdb retains in-frame clones only, with some absent. The sample has under 200,000 clones; roughly 85% are singletons. Sample: peripheral blood. The origin of the receptors is a woman aged 45-59 years with COVID-19, enrolled during active disease.

This clone was recorded only once. The gene calls are TRBV4-2 and TRBJ2-2; 8 bases line up with TRBD2. The V gene's germline CDR1 is LGHNA and CDR2 YNFKEQ. Germline trimming cut 4 bases from V and 5 bases from J; bases unmatched to any gene: 12. CDR3 size: 17 residues. As DNA, the CDR3 is TGTGCCAGCAGCCTACTTAGCGGGGTGGGGGGTACCGGGGAGCTGTTTTTT. Protein: CASSLLSGVGGTGELFF.

This clone has just a few counts. V gene TRBV9 combines with J gene TRBJ2-2; TRBD1 matches at 9 bases. V dropped 3 bases and J dropped 5; count of bases not matched to a gene: 8. The germline V gene has CDR1 SGDLS and CDR2 YYNGEE. The CDR3 spans 16 residues. CDR3 sequence: CASSATGTGFTGELFF. CDR3 in DNA: TGTGCCAGCAGCGCAACCGGGACAGGGTTTACCGGGGAGCTGTTTTTT.

This clone was seen only a few times. This CDR3 is CASSPRGESYEQYF. In DNA form, the CDR3 reads TGCGCCAGCAGCCCTCGTGGGGAGTCCTACGAGCAGTACTTC. This rearrangement joins TRBV4-1 to TRBJ2-7, with D perhaps TRBD2 (5 bases). The germline V gene has CDR1 MGHRA and CDR2 YSYEKL. V lost 4 bases, J lost 1 base, and 11 bases lay in between. This CDR3 has 14 residues.

V usage is TRBV5-1 and J usage is TRBJ1-4; 7 positions match TRBD1. From germline, CDR1 is SGHRS and CDR2 YFSETQ. This CDR3 comprises 14 residues. Trimming removed 4 bases from V and 4 bases from J; junction bases left unmatched: 4. The CDR3 region is CASSTGQRNEKLFF. The CDR3 nucleotides are TGCGCCAGCAGCACGGGACAGCGTAATGAAAAACTGTTTTTT.

CDR3 coding DNA: TGTGCCAGCAGCCAGCGGGGGGCCTACGAGCAGTACTTC. The encoded protein is CASSQRGAYEQYF. The gene calls are TRBV6-6 and TRBJ2-7, with TRBD2 matching over 9 bases. V was clipped by 6 bases and J by 2 bases; unmatched bases: 2. CDR1 is MNHNY and CDR2 is SVGAGI in the germline V gene (reference sequence). The CDR3 is 13 amino acids.

The V and J genes are TRBV30 and TRBJ2-5, with 7 bases that match TRBD1. Germline CDR1 and CDR2: GTSNPN and SVGIG (reference sequence). V was clipped by 2 bases and J by 5 bases; unmatched bases: 5. The CDR3 loop spans 13 amino acids. CDR3 coding DNA: TGTGCCTGGAGTTTACAGGGGATGGAGACCCAGTACTTC. It is translated as CAWSLQGMETQYF.

As DNA, the CDR3 is TGTGCCAGCAGCCAAGACCTTGTTCAGCCCCAGCATTTT. Residues: CASSQDLVQPQHF. V usage is TRBV3-1 (or the pseudogene TRBV3-2) and J usage is TRBJ1-5; D ambiguous. V was shortened by 0 bases and J by 6 bases, with 6 bases between the two germline ends. CDR3 length: 13 amino acids. CDR1 is LGHDT and CDR2 is YNNKEL in the germline V gene (reference sequence).

CDR3 protein: CASQEGPGGYTF. The DNA for the CDR3 is TGTGCCAGCCAGGAGGGGCCTGGTGGCTACACCTTC. V usage is TRBV6-6 and J usage is TRBJ1-2; TRBD1 might be the D (5 bases). From germline, CDR1 is MNHNY and CDR2 SVGAGI (reference sequence). V dropped 8 bases and J dropped 7 bases, with 14 bases sitting between them. This CDR3 is built from 12 residues.

V is TRBV6-4 and J is TRBJ2-7; D possibly corresponds to TRBD1 (5 bases). Germline V lookup: CDR1 MRHNA, CDR2 SNTAGT. The CDR3 has 13 amino acids. V shed 11 bases and J shed 3 bases, with 17 bases lying between them. In DNA form, the CDR3 reads TGTGCCTCCCCCGGCACAGGAAGCTACGAGCAGTACTTC. This codes for CASPGTGSYEQYF.

The genes are TRBV30 and TRBJ1-5; the D gene is possibly TRBD1 (5 bases). Germline V gene data show CDR1 as GTSNPN and CDR2 as SVGIG (reference sequence). V was shortened by 1 base and J by 6 bases, with 13 bases between the two germline ends. The CDR3 runs to 14 residues. The CDR3 DNA sequence: TGTGCCTGGAGTGAGGCGCAGGGAAGTCAGCCCCAGCATTTT. Its translation: CAWSEAQGSQPQHF.

The chain uses TRBV2 and TRBJ2-6, with a tentative D call TRBD1 (5 bases). CDR1 and CDR2 from the germline V gene are SNHLY and FYNNEI. CDR3 length: 16 residues. Trimming removed 2 bases from V and 3 bases from J, with 11 bases in between. The CDR3 is CASSESGHGGANVLTF. In DNA form, the CDR3 reads TGTGCCAGCAGTGAATCAGGACATGGTGGGGCCAACGTCCTGACTTTC. The variable domain in full, completed from reference TRBV2 and TRBJ2-6, reads EPEVTQTPSHQVTQMGQEVILRCVPISNHLYFYWYRQILGQKVEFLVSFYNNEISEKSEIFDDQFSVERPDGSNFTLKIRSTKLEDSAMYFCASSESGHGGANVLTFGAGSRLTVL.

The chain uses TRBV15 and TRBJ1-1, with unresolved D. Trimming stripped 1 base from V and 4 bases from J, with 10 bases between. Germline-derived CDR1 and CDR2 are LNHNV and YYDKDF (reference sequence). This CDR3 is built from 14 residues. Written as DNA, the CDR3 is TGTGCCACCAGCAGAGTTATCAGTGGCACTGAAGCTTTCTTT. Translation gives CATSRVISGTEAFF.

J is TRBJ1-4 and V is TRBV30, with TRBD1 identical over 10 bases. V was clipped by 0 bases and J by 8 bases; unmatched bases: 6. The CDR3 has 15 residues. CDR1 GTSNPN and CDR2 SVGIG come from the germline V gene (reference sequence). The CDR3 here is CAWSVGTGDREKLFF. As DNA, the CDR3 is TGTGCCTGGAGTGTAGGGACAGGGGATCGGGAAAAACTGTTTTTT. The full variable domain, completed using reference TRBV30 and TRBJ1-4, is SQTIHQWPATLVQPVGSPLSLECTVEGTSNPNLYWYRQAAGRGLQLLFYSVGIGQISSEVPQNLSASRPQDRQFILSSKKLLLSDSGFYLCAWSVGTGDREKLFFGSGTQLSVL.

The genes are TRBV2 and TRBJ1-2, with D unresolved. The V end lost 10 bases, the J end lost 3 bases, and 9 bases lay between the germline ends. The CDR3 loop spans 11 amino acids. Germline V gene data show CDR1 as SNHLY and CDR2 as FYNNEI. CDR3 sequence reads: CATFGDYGYTF. For the CDR3, the DNA is TGTGCCACCTTCGGTGACTATGGCTACACCTTC.

This clone has just a few counts. The rearrangement uses TRBV24-1 and TRBJ2-3; D is ambiguous. This CDR3 is 15 amino acids long. Germline loops: CDR1 KGHDR, CDR2 SFDVKD. The ends were cut back, 3 bases at V and 3 bases at J, with 12 bases in the middle. For the CDR3, the DNA is TGTGCCACCAGTGATGACCCGGCCGGGACAGATACGCAGTATTTT. It codes for CATSDDPAGTDTQYF.

In this sample, this clone turned up a few times. Here the CDR3 DNA reads TGTGCCAGTAGTAACAGTGCCCCGGAGACCCAGTACTTC. It codes for CASSNSAPETQYF. The chain recombines TRBV19 with TRBJ2-5, with D unresolved. CDR3 length: 13 amino acids. Trimming stripped 4 bases from V and 5 bases from J, with 11 bases between. Germline lookup yields CDR1 LNHDA and CDR2 SQIVND (reference sequence).

This clone was counted a single time. V and J are TRBV7-9 and TRBJ2-3; a weak D match, TRBD1 (5 bases). Germline CDR1 and CDR2: SEHNR and FQNEAQ (reference sequence). The V end lost 5 bases, the J end lost 6 bases, and 30 bases lay between the germline ends. This CDR3 has 19 amino acids. In nucleotides, the CDR3 is TGTGCCAGCAGCCCGAAGACCTCAGGGATAGCTTACCCTTCGGATACGCAGTATTTT. Its translation: CASSPKTSGIAYPSDTQYF.

In DNA, the CDR3 is TGTGCCAGCAGCCTGGACCCGGGGTACGAGCAGTACTTC. It encodes CASSLDPGYEQYF. The rearrangement uses TRBV7-3 and TRBJ2-7; perhaps TRBD2 as D (5 bases). The CDR3 is made up of 13 amino acids. CDR1 SGHTA and CDR2 FQGTGA come from the germline V gene. The germline V and J ends were trimmed by 5 bases and 4 bases, with 12 bases remaining between them. Combining the CDR3 with reference TRBV7-3 and TRBJ2-7 gives the whole variable domain GAGVSQTPSNKVTEKGKYVELRCDPISGHTALYWYRQSLGQGPEFLIYFQGTGAADDSGLPNDRFFAVRPEGSVSTLKIQRTERGDSAVYLCASSLDPGYEQYFGPGTRLTVT.

A single count supports this clone. The V and J genes are TRBV27 and TRBJ2-7; D unclear. V shed 4 bases and J shed 3 bases, with 10 bases lying between them. The CDR3 runs 13 residues. The germline V gene encodes CDR1 MNHEY and CDR2 SMNVEV (reference sequence). CDR3 sequence: CASSSGANYEQYF. CDR3 DNA sequence: TGTGCCAGCAGTTCCGGTGCAAACTACGAGCAGTACTTC.

This sequence joins TRBV28 and TRBJ1-2, with 7 bases aligning to TRBD1. CDR1 and CDR2 (germline): MDHEN, SYDVKM. The CDR3 runs to 16 residues. The junction had 12 bases not matched to a gene; V was cut back by 4 bases and J by 4 bases. The CDR3 bases are TGTGCCAGCAGTTCCCAAGGGGGCCAGGCCTTCTATGGCTACACCTTC. Its protein product is CASSSQGGQAFYGYTF.

This chain links TRBV15 with TRBJ1-1, with D possibly matching TRBD1 (5 bases). The CDR3 loop spans 15 amino acids. The germline V gene encodes CDR1 LNHNV and CDR2 YYDKDF (reference sequence). V was trimmed by 0 bases and J by 0 bases, leaving 8 bases between them. The CDR3 loop is CATSRDGAMNTEAFF. The CDR3 DNA is TGTGCCACCAGCAGAGATGGGGCCATGAACACTGAAGCTTTCTTT.

This chain connects TRBV5-1 to TRBJ1-5; a possible D gene is TRBD1 (5 bases). Germline CDR1 SGHRS, CDR2 YFSETQ. Deletions cut 0 bases from V and 2 bases from J, with 12 bases between. The CDR3 has 16 residues. CDR3 sequence reads: CASSLVPTDGNQPQHF. CDR3 nucleotide sequence: TGCGCCAGCAGCTTGGTCCCGACAGACGGCAATCAGCCCCAGCATTTT.

CDR3 residues: CASSVGLSTDTQYF. Written as DNA, the CDR3 is TGTGCCAGCAGTGTCGGACTAAGCACAGATACGCAGTATTTT. V gene TRBV7-2 combines with J gene TRBJ2-3; maybe TRBD2 (6 bases). CDR1 and CDR2 (germline): SGHTA, FQGNSA. This CDR3 spans 14 amino acids. Trimming removed 6 bases at V and 0 bases at J, with 10 bases between.

The chain joins TRBV29-1 to TRBJ2-1; the D is unclear. The CDR3 runs 10 residues. In germline, CDR1 is SQVTM, CDR2 ANQGSEA. V was clipped by 6 bases and J by 8 bases, with 8 bases between them. The CDR3 coding sequence is TGCAGCGTCCGAATAGATGAGCAGTTCTTC. This translates into CSVRIDEQFF.

CDR3 residues: CASSQLAANEQFF. CDR3 DNA: TGTGCCAGCAGCCAACTAGCCGCCAATGAGCAGTTCTTC. This sequence joins TRBV3-1 (or the pseudogene TRBV3-2) and TRBJ2-1; tentative D call: TRBD2 (5 bases). CDR3 size: 13 residues. Trimming shortened V by 2 bases and J by 6 bases, and 8 bases separated the two germline ends. CDR1 is LGHDT, CDR2 YNNKEL, per germline (reference sequence).

This chain uses TRBV27 with TRBJ2-7; 11 bases map to TRBD1. With 11 bases clipped from V and 7 bases from J, the junction kept 13 bases outside the gene matches. The CDR3 is 14 residues long. In germline, CDR1 is MNHEY, CDR2 SMNVEV (reference sequence). CDR3: CASWTGGLIGEQYF. The CDR3 DNA follows: TGTGCCTCCTGGACAGGGGGCCTTATTGGGGAGCAGTACTTC.

This clone was picked up a small number of times. The chain couples TRBV7-2 to TRBJ2-3; 7 bases align to TRBD2. J lost 4 bases, V lost 2 bases, and 6 bases had no gene match. The CDR3 has 15 residues. CDR1 and CDR2 from the germline V gene are SGHTA and FQGNSA. The CDR3 coding sequence is TGTGCCAGCAGCTTAAATACGGGGGGTTCAGATACGCAGTATTTT. It encodes CASSLNTGGSDTQYF.

This clone was detected once. This chain connects TRBV13 to TRBJ2-5; D remains ambiguous. The CDR3 consists of 15 residues. V lost 0 bases and J lost 2, with 10 bases in between. Germline loops: CDR1 PRHDT, CDR2 FYEKMQ (reference sequence). CDR3 loop: CASSLGSGIQETQYF. CDR3 sequence (DNA): TGTGCCAGCAGCTTAGGGTCAGGAATTCAAGAGACCCAGTACTTC.

This chain joins TRBV7-2 and TRBJ2-7; 11 nucleotides match TRBD2. This CDR3 comprises 16 residues. V dropped 1 base and J dropped 1; count of bases not matched to a gene: 3. Germline assignment: CDR1 SGHTA and CDR2 FQGNSA. DNA for the CDR3: TGTGCCAGCAGCTTAGAGGGGACTAGCGGATCCTACGAGCAGTACTTC. Amino acid sequence: CASSLEGTSGSYEQYF.

This clone showed up many times. The rearrangement joins TRBV6-2 or TRBV6-3 to TRBJ1-6; TRBD1 agrees at 7 bases. The CDR3 spans 14 residues. After removal of 2 bases from V and 7 bases from J, the junction contained 2 bases not matched to a gene. Germline values: CDR1 MNHEY, CDR2 SVGEGT. CDR3 residues: CASSYRDRNSPLHF. The CDR3 coding sequence is TGTGCCAGCAGTTACCGGGACAGAAATTCACCCCTCCACTTT.